This T cell receptor (beta chain) comes out of a study of blood T cell repertoires in COVID-19. How the authors handled the data: Scientists estimated how many nucleated cells there were by amplifying reference gene primers. The protocol was immunoSEQ multiplex PCR, while the TCRdb copy is restricted to in-frame clones and leaves out a portion. V and J calls and clone size are those listed in that table; D and trimming were worked out from the DNA. Among about 220,000 clones listed, around 83% were seen once. Sequences were obtained from peripheral blood. This clonotype was sampled from a woman in her forties or fifties with COVID-19, enrolled during active disease.

The CDR3 region is CASSPSGGTNYGYTF. CDR3 DNA: TGTGCCAGCAGCCCCTCGGGGGGGACTAACTATGGCTACACCTTC. The chain uses TRBV6-5 and TRBJ1-2; D might be TRBD1 (5 bases). Germline V gene sequence: CDR1 MNHEY, CDR2 SVGAGI. V lost 6 bases and J 0 bases, leaving 14 bases between the germline ends. The CDR3 has 15 amino acids.